A selection of T cell receptor beta chains follows, all from one sample in a study of cytomegalovirus exposure and HLA in healthy donors. The assay was immunoSEQ multiplex PCR, and TCRdb's table has in-frame clones only and misses some. The table records more than 95,000 clones, roughly nine tenths of them present only once. Sequenced sample: PBMCs. Source of these receptors: a man aged 18 to 35 in good health and CMV-seropositive. CDR3s include the opening cysteine and the closing phenylalanine or tryptophan. A D gene is named only where the DNA matches it firmly. The listing skips clone size in some rows; elsewhere it reads once, few, many or a size class.

J,size,D,V,DNA,CDR3
TRBJ2-1,.,TRBD2,TRBV13,TGTGCCAGCAGCTTAGGAAGAGGGACTAGGCTATACAATGAGCAGTTCTTC,CASSLGRGTRLYNEQFF
TRBJ2-7,.,.,TRBV27,TGTGCCAGCCGTCACCGGGATCTGGGGACCTACGAGCAGTACTTC,CASRHRDLGTYEQYF
TRBJ2-7,once,TRBD1,TRBV7-8,TGTGCCAGCAGCTTTTCCGGGACAGGGGTGGATGAGCAGTACTTC,CASSFSGTGVDEQYF
TRBJ1-2,.,.,TRBV14,TGTGCCAGCAGCCAAAGTGTCAGTTTTTACTATGGCTACACCTTC,CASSQSVSFYYGYTF
TRBJ2-7,.,TRBD2,TRBV5-1,TGCGCCAGCAGCACCTGGGGGGGAGGTTCCTACGAGCAGTACTTC,CASSTWGGGSYEQYF
TRBJ2-7,.,.,TRBV2,TGCGCCAGCAGGGAAGCCCGCGCAAGCTACGAGCAGTACTTC,CASREARASYEQYF
TRBJ2-1,.,TRBD1,TRBV2,TGTGCCAGCGGTCGGGACAGGGGGATACCTGAGCAGTTCTTC,CASGRDRGIPEQFF
TRBJ2-2,.,.,TRBV6-4,TGTGCCAGTATGACAGAAGCAAACACCGGGGAGCTGTTTTTT,CASMTEANTGELFF
TRBJ2-7,.,TRBD1,TRBV18,TGTGCCAGCTCACCTTTGGGACAGGGAAACGAGCAGTACTTC,CASSPLGQGNEQYF
TRBJ1-4,.,.,TRBV2,TGTGCCAGCAGTGTCTATGAAAAACTGTTTTTT,CASSVYEKLFF
TRBJ2-2,.,.,TRBV7-2,TGTGCCAGCAGCTTAGTAGAGCTAACCGGGGAGCTGTTTTTT,CASSLVELTGELFF
TRBJ1-1,few,.,TRBV7-2,TGTGCCAGCAGCTTAAGCGGCTGGACTGAAGCTTTCTTT,CASSLSGWTEAFF
TRBJ2-5,.,.,TRBV7-9,TGTGCCAGCAGCCCTCAAGAGACCCAGTACTTC,CASSPQETQYF
TRBJ1-5,.,.,TRBV15,TGTGCCACCAGCAGAGACAGTTATAGCAATCAGCCCCAGCATTTT,CATSRDSYSNQPQHF
TRBJ2-3,.,.,TRBV27,TGTGCCAGCAGTCCGAGGACTCTGCGCGTAACAGATACGCAGTATTTT,CASSPRTLRVTDTQYF
TRBJ1-2,.,TRBD1,TRBV11-2,TGTGCCAGCAGCTTAGGGCCCGGGACAGCGACATCTAACTATGGCTACACCTTC,CASSLGPGTATSNYGYTF
TRBJ1-1,.,TRBD1,TRBV5-6,TGTGCCAGCAGATTATTGGAGACTGTTCGACAGGGCGCCACTGAAGCTTTCTTT,CASRLLETVRQGATEAFF
TRBJ1-4,.,.,TRBV30,TGTGCCTGGAGTGTAAGTCGGGGGTCGAGAGTGTTTTTT,CAWSVSRGSRVFF
TRBJ1-4,.,.,TRBV6-1,TGTGCCAGCACCAGGGCAGCAACTAATGAAAAACTGTTTTTT,CASTRAATNEKLFF
TRBJ1-6,.,.,TRBV28,TGTGCCAGCCGCCCCCGCACAGGGATGTCACCCCTCCACTTT,CASRPRTGMSPLHF
TRBJ2-1,.,.,TRBV5-1,TGCGCCAGCAGCTTTTGGACAGTACCTTTGAATGAGCAGTTCTTC,CASSFWTVPLNEQFF
TRBJ1-1,.,TRBD1,TRBV29-1,TGCAGCGGGGGGGACAGGGAACACACTGAAGCTTTCTTT,CSGGDREHTEAFF
TRBJ2-7,.,.,TRBV18,TGTGCCAGCTCCCAAGGGGGACGCTACGAGCAGTACTTC,CASSQGGRYEQYF
TRBJ2-1,.,TRBD1,TRBV4-1,TGCGCCAGCAGCCTGGGACAGGGGGGCTCCTACAATGAGCAGTTCTTC,CASSLGQGGSYNEQFF
TRBJ1-6,.,.,TRBV6-4,TGTGCCAGCAGTGTCCCGAGGCCGTCCAGAAATTCACCCCTCCACTTT,CASSVPRPSRNSPLHF
TRBJ2-3,.,TRBD1,TRBV7-2,TGTGCCAGCAGGGAGAACAGGGGGAGGACAGATACGCAGTATTTT,CASRENRGRTDTQYF
TRBJ1-5,few,TRBD1,TRBV6-1,TGTGCCAGCAGCTCAGGGGGCGAGGAGCAGCCCCAGCATTTT,CASSSGGEEQPQHF
TRBJ2-1,.,.,TRBV11-2,TGTGCCAGCAGCCCCGCGGGCGGTTACAATGAGCAGTTCTTC,CASSPAGGYNEQFF
TRBJ2-7,.,.,TRBV11-2,TGTGCCAGCAGCCGGTCAGGGTACGAGCAGTACTTC,CASSRSGYEQYF
TRBJ2-5,.,.,TRBV4-1,TGCGCCAGCAGCCCCGGTGGAGGGGGCCCGGAGACCCAGTACTTC,CASSPGGGGPETQYF
TRBJ1-2,.,TRBD1,TRBV28,TGTGCCAGCAGCGACTCCACGGACAGGCACCCCGGCTACACCTTC,CASSDSTDRHPGYTF
TRBJ1-1,.,.,TRBV7-9,TGTGCCAGCAGTAGAAGTGATGTCCCGTCCTTT,CASSRSDVPSF
TRBJ2-1,.,.,TRBV7-9,TGTGCCAGCAGCACCGGGACTCGGGAGCAGTTCTTC,CASSTGTREQFF
TRBJ1-2,.,.,TRBV7-2,TGTGCCAGCAGCACATCGGCAGGCTTATATGGCTACACCTTC,CASSTSAGLYGYTF
TRBJ1-4,.,TRBD1,TRBV10-2,TGCGCCAGCAGATTACAGGGGGAACTGTTTTTT,CASRLQGELFF
TRBJ1-6,.,.,TRBV28,TGTGCCAGCAGTTTGGGGCAGGGGAAATCACCCCTCCACTTT,CASSLGQGKSPLHF
TRBJ1-1,.,TRBD1,TRBV7-7,TGTGCTAGCAGCGCAGACAGGGGTACTGAAGCTTTCTTT,CASSADRGTEAFF
TRBJ2-1,.,.,TRBV5-1,TGCGCCAGCAGCCCGGAGACGGACAGCAATGAGCAGTTCTTC,CASSPETDSNEQFF
TRBJ2-3,.,TRBD2,TRBV19,TGTGCCAGTAGTATAACCCGGCTAGCGGGGTCTAGCACAGATACGCAGTATTTT,CASSITRLAGSSTDTQYF
TRBJ1-1,.,.,TRBV30,TGTGCCTGGAGTATGTTACCCATTGAGGCTGAAGCTTTCTTT,CAWSMLPIEAEAFF
TRBJ2-7,once,.,TRBV7-9,TGTGCCAGCAGCTTCGCCCCCCGCTCCCAGGGCTACGAGCAGTACTTC,CASSFAPRSQGYEQYF